Below are 2 T cell receptor beta chains sequenced from a single sample in a study of blood T cells in healthy people across ages. Primers used in a second PCR of roughly 6 to 11 cycles were a sample-barcoded 5' primer and a J-beta primer mix. One entry per CDR3 protein results from TCRdb running MiXCR on the 5' RACE reads. The sample includes 850,000 to 950,000 distinct CDR3 sequences, roughly 26% of them seen just once. The specimen sequenced was blood. The receptors were sampled from an elderly woman in good health.

This clonotype was recorded many times. The chain links TRBV27 to TRBJ2-3, with 11 bases that match TRBD2. CDR1 and CDR2 from the germline V gene are MNHEY and SMNVEV (reference sequence). The CDR3 is 16 amino acids. V lost 3 bases, J lost 1 base, and 3 bases stayed unmatched. The CDR3 reads CASSFSTSGGTDTQYF. In DNA, the CDR3 is TGTGCCAGCAGTTTCTCGACTAGCGGGGGCACAGATACGCAGTATTTT.

The sample holds many counts of this clonotype. This sequence joins TRBV6-2 or TRBV6-3 and TRBJ2-1; D is unresolved. CDR1 and CDR2 (germline): MNHEY, SVGEGT. The V end lost 6 bases, the J end lost 4 bases, and 19 bases lay between the germline ends. The CDR3 has 16 residues. The CDR3 loop reads CASRSGPTPTYNEQFF. CDR3 nucleotide sequence: TGTGCCAGCAGATCCGGGCCTACCCCCACGTACAATGAGCAGTTCTTC.